The clone carrying this T cell receptor (beta chain) has at least ten counts. Its antigen is not identified. This entry is derived from a study of blood T cells in healthy people across ages. A second about 6 to 11 cycle PCR used barcoded and J-beta primers. TCRdb re-called the 5' RACE reads through MiXCR, storing one row per CDR3 protein. The table has some 900,000 distinct CDR3 sequences, 29% seen once. V was pared by 7 bases and J by 4 bases, with 13 bases between. The CDR3 sequence is 12 residues long. CDR1 and CDR2 (germline): SQVTM, ANQGSEA. The study, taken as a whole, reports: What prevented conclusive comparison of naive and antigen-experienced cells was that PBMCs were unsorted.

The TCR sequence derives from a woman at least 80 years old in good health. The sample comprised blood. The V gene is TRBV29-1, the J gene TRBJ2-5, with D perhaps being TRBD1 or TRBD2 (6 bases each). CDR3 sequence: CSAIQGGETQYF. CDR3 sequence (DNA): TGCAGCGCTATACAGGGAGGAGAGACCCAGTACTTC. Together with reference TRBV29-1 and TRBJ2-5, the CDR3 gives the full variable domain: SAVISQKPSRDICQRGTSLTIQCQVDSQVTMMFWYRQQPGQSLTLIATANQGSEATYESGFVIDKFPISRPNLTFSTLTVSNMSPEDSSIYLCSAIQGGETQYFGPGTRLLVL.